This T cell receptor beta chain comes out of a study of T cell responses to AZD1222 COVID-19 vaccine (dated by TCRdb to about 2021). Regarding the research as a whole: A total of approximately 230 trial participants underwent TCR sequencing, of whom some 210 received two doses of AZD1222 and about 25 received two doses of the MenACWY control vaccine. Trial participants were enrolled by age into 18-55, 56-69 and 70-plus year subgroups, with roughly 150, 30 and 60 TCR-sequenced participants respectively.

This sample's time point label indicates: about 28 days (+/-7) after the second vaccine dose. AZD1222 recipients given second doses at about 4 weeks or at about 12 weeks were pooled, since spike-specific TCR depth and breadth were not found to differ between the two schedules. Vaccinee samples were obtained from the UK trials COV001 and COV002, which included a single-blind randomized controlled phase 2/3 trial of AZD1222 (ChAdOx1 nCoV-19) in healthy adults. For TCRbeta chain sequencing, PBMC samples from trial participants were taken at day 0 and at day 28 after the second dose. To note about this clone: The antigen this receptor binds is unknown. One base away there is no much larger clone; base qualities are not given.

The paper as a whole reports these results and caveats: In the small 56-69-year group, the increase in depth fell short of significance, most likely because of low power. The vaccine-associated CD4 TCRs covered the entire spike protein, and the dominant responses fell in regions 160-218 and 743-854. Most participants were white British and females outnumbered males, and the authors suggested that clonal diversity may have been underestimated. After two AZD1222 doses, spike-specific TCR breadth and depth were significantly higher than at day 0 and than in MenACWY recipients. Because no day 14 peak-response samples were available, repertoires were characterized only after the peak T cell response. Only a handful of AZD1222 recipients were SARS-CoV-2 seropositive at baseline, limiting conclusions about previously exposed vaccinees. Reportedly, almost half of the unique spike-specific TCRs recognized epitopes lying outside the regions that are mutated in the B.1.351 and B.1.1.7 variants.

The CDR3 regions of human TCRbeta chains were subjected to immunosequencing. The paper's data handling went like this. TCRs in the repertoires were compared against a reference library of SARS-CoV-2-specific TCRs that had been generated with the MIRA antigen-specificity platform. Breadth was defined as the fraction of unique TCRs that were SARS-CoV-2-associated, and depth was defined as the fraction of total T cells that were SARS-CoV-2-associated. Using the MIRA data, each spike-specific TCR was assigned both to the spike region to which the TCR was reactive and to a CD4 or CD8 class. Log10-transformed breadth and depth values were compared by one-way ANOVA with Sidak's multiple comparisons tests. This immuneACCESS table, as held by TCRdb, lists in-frame sequences with V and J called but not all clones. Of the missing ones, under half trace to an unresolved V gene in checked studies; the others have no known cause. V, J and clone size reflect that table, while D and trimming were determined from the DNA. This sample is represented by more than 70,000 clones; approximately 90% of them were singletons. The biggest ten clones account for around 3.4% of the sample.

A distance of 12 bases separates the germline ends of V and J, which lose 2 bases and 8 bases respectively. CDR3 length: 13 amino acids, cysteine to phenylalanine. Only CDR3 DNA is held: 39 bases, read in frame from base 1. CDR1 and CDR2, per the germline V gene (reference sequence), are LGHDT and YNNKEL. This clonotype was obtained from an adult who received the AZD1222 COVID-19 vaccine. The sequence is built from TRBV3-1 (or the pseudogene TRBV3-2) and TRBJ1-1; TRBD1 could be the D gene, as 5 bases match. This sample comprised peripheral blood, obtained 28 days after the second AZD1222 dose. Here is the DNA: TGTGCCAGCAGCCAAATAAACCGGGACGAAGCTTTCTTT. The resulting protein is CASSQINRDEAFF.